Each of the 25 T cell receptor beta chains below was sequenced from the same sample in a study of cytomegalovirus exposure and HLA in healthy donors. The PCR used 60 Vbeta and 13 Jbeta primers. Clones were read by immunoSEQ multiplex PCR, and TCRdb kept only the in-frame ones, dropping some. The sample gives 150,000 to 200,000 clones, roughly 80% of which show up once; roughly 10% is in the top ten. The sequenced sample consisted of PBMCs. All receptors derive from a man aged 18 to 35 in good health and CMV-seropositive.

The chain joins TRBV29-1 to TRBJ1-1; a weak D match, TRBD1 (6 bases). The length of the CDR3 is 13 residues. Trimming took off 3 bases at V and 5 bases at J, with 13 bases between the two ends. CDR1 SQVTM and CDR2 ANQGSEA come from the germline V gene. The CDR3 DNA reads TGCAGCGTTGATGGGGGGGCTAGAACTGAAGCTTTCTTT. It codes for CSVDGGARTEAFF.

This chain connects TRBV19 to TRBJ1-5, with D tentatively TRBD1 (5 bases). The germline V and J ends were trimmed by 1 base and 12 bases, with 19 bases remaining between them. The CDR3 runs to 15 residues. In germline, CDR1 is LNHDA, CDR2 SQIVND (reference sequence). The CDR3 coding sequence is TGTGCCAGTAGTATAGTCCTCAGGAGAGCCGGGGGCCAGCATTTT. Amino acid sequence: CASSIVLRRAGGQHF.

The genes are TRBV7-2 and TRBJ2-7; no reliable D call. The ends were cut back, 5 bases at V and 3 bases at J, with 17 bases in the middle. CDR3 size: 15 residues. Germline V gene lookup returns CDR1 SGHTA and CDR2 FQGNSA. The CDR3: CASSLVSTENYEQYF. The CDR3 region has the DNA TGTGCCAGCAGCCTGGTGAGTACGGAGAACTACGAGCAGTACTTC.

The rearrangement joins TRBV13 to TRBJ1-4; no firm D call. V was pared by 4 bases and J by 7 bases, with 7 bases between. The CDR3 totals 12 residues. The germline gives CDR1 PRHDT, CDR2 FYEKMQ (reference sequence). The CDR3 is CASSSAGEKLFF. The CDR3 coding sequence is TGTGCCAGCAGCTCAGCGGGTGAAAAACTGTTTTTT.

The chain joins TRBV9 to TRBJ2-1, with 9 bases matching TRBD1. The junction had 17 bases not matched to a gene; V was cut back by 5 bases and J by 8 bases. The CDR3 covers 17 residues. Germline V gene lookup returns CDR1 SGDLS and CDR2 YYNGEE. CDR3 nucleotide sequence: TGTGCCAGCAGTCCTAATCCGGGACAGGGTTGGGGGGATGAGCAGTTCTTC. Protein sequence: CASSPNPGQGWGDEQFF. The whole variable domain, filled in from reference TRBV9 and TRBJ2-1, reads DSGVTQTPKHLITATGQRVTLRCSPRSGDLSVYWYQQSLDQGLQFLIQYYNGEERAKGNILERFSAQQFPDLHSELNLSSLELGDSALYFCASSPNPGQGWGDEQFFGPGTRLTVL.

The chain recombines TRBV12-5 with TRBJ1-5, with no clear D. The CDR3 runs to 12 residues. The V end lost 3 bases, the J end lost 9 bases, and 9 bases lay between the germline ends. The V gene's germline CDR1 is LGHNT and CDR2 FRNRAP. CDR3 DNA sequence: TGTGCTAGTGGTTTCGAGGATCGGCCCCAGCATTTT. This encodes CASGFEDRPQHF. Full variable domain (outside the CDR3, taken from reference TRBV12-5 and TRBJ1-5): DARVTQTPRHKVTEMGQEVTMRCQPILGHNTVFWYRQTMMQGLELLAYFRNRAPLDDSGMPKDRFSAEMPDATLATLKIQPSEPRDSAVYFCASGFEDRPQHFGDGTRLSIL.

This clone was counted once. The chain employs TRBV2 and TRBJ1-1, with D perhaps TRBD1 (5 bases). Trimming cost V 7 bases and J 7 bases, with 19 bases left between them. This CDR3 has 14 amino acids. Per germline, CDR1 SNHLY and CDR2 FYNNEI. DNA of the CDR3: TGTGCCAGCACTCAAAACCAGGGCGCAATTGAAGCTTTCTTT. It encodes CASTQNQGAIEAFF.

The chain uses TRBV4-1 and TRBJ2-7; D is ambiguous. Trimming removed 0 bases at V and 1 base at J, with 13 bases between. The CDR3 has 16 residues. Germline V gene sequence: CDR1 MGHRA, CDR2 YSYEKL. CDR3 sequence reads: CASSQETTIPSYEQYF. DNA for the CDR3: TGCGCCAGCAGCCAAGAAACCACAATACCTTCCTACGAGCAGTACTTC.

The rearrangement uses TRBV18 and TRBJ2-7, with D perhaps TRBD1 (5 bases). V gave up 2 bases and J gave up 3 bases, with 8 bases separating them. CDR1 KGHSH and CDR2 LQKENI come from the germline V gene. The CDR3 runs to 13 residues. CDR3 DNA sequence: TGTGCCAGCTCACCAGGGGCCGGCTACGAGCAGTACTTC. The encoded protein is CASSPGAGYEQYF.

The chain links TRBV10-3 to TRBJ2-6; D remains ambiguous. The CDR3 consists of 16 residues. Germline CDR1 ENHRY, CDR2 SYGVKD. With 3 bases removed from V and 0 bases from J, the gap between germline ends came to 9 bases. The CDR3 nucleotides are TGTGCCATCAGTGATCGGCACAGCTCTGGGGCCAACGTCCTGACTTTC. Translating it yields CAISDRHSSGANVLTF.

The chain links TRBV28 to TRBJ2-3, with 9 bases fitting TRBD2. This CDR3 spans 17 amino acids. Germline lookup yields CDR1 MDHEN and CDR2 SYDVKM. V lost 3 bases to trimming and J lost 6 bases; unmatched junction nucleotides: 13. The CDR3 loop is CASSFSAGGLSGDTQYF. CDR3 DNA sequence: TGTGCCAGCAGTTTTTCGGCGGGAGGGTTGTCCGGGGATACGCAGTATTTT.

This clone was seen a few times. J is TRBJ1-4 and V is TRBV7-9, with TRBD1 as a possible D gene (5 bases). Germline CDR1 and CDR2: SEHNR and FQNEAQ (reference sequence). The CDR3 spans 14 residues. V dropped 4 bases and J dropped 8 bases, with 14 bases sitting between them. CDR3 amino acids: CASSSADRGEKLFF. The CDR3 DNA reads as TGTGCCAGCAGCTCCGCGGACCGGGGGGAAAAACTGTTTTTT.

This chain connects TRBV30 to TRBJ2-5, with 9 bases lining up with TRBD1. J gave up 11 bases and V 7 bases, and 11 bases lay outside the gene matches. Looked up from germline, CDR1 is GTSNPN and CDR2 is SVGIG (reference sequence). This CDR3 is 12 amino acids long. CDR3 region: CAFNRGPREQYF. CDR3 DNA: TGTGCCTTCAACAGGGGGCCGCGAGAGCAGTACTTC.

The rearrangement joins TRBV2 to TRBJ2-5; D is perhaps TRBD1 (5 bases). With the DNA end fitting TRBJ2-7 better, the J assignment may be wrong. Germline V gene sequence: CDR1 SNHLY, CDR2 FYNNEI. This CDR3 is built from 17 residues. The CDR3 is CASSVTTIQADSYEQYF. DNA of the CDR3: TGTGCCAGCAGTGTAACCACCATACAGGCTGACTCCTACGAGCAGTACTTC.

The rearrangement links TRBV4-1 to TRBJ2-1; 9 positions match TRBD1. The CDR3 contains 15 residues. The V and J ends lost 4 bases and 10 bases, in that order; junction bases with no gene match: 11. Germline V gene data show CDR1 as MGHRA and CDR2 as YSYEKL. CDR3 sequence: CASSPHTTGGNEQFF. The CDR3 DNA is TGCGCCAGCAGCCCACATACTACAGGGGGCAACGAGCAGTTCTTC.

This clone was observed once. This chain connects TRBV15 to TRBJ2-7, with TRBD1 matching over 9 bases. Trimming removed 0 bases from V and 6 bases from J; junction bases left unmatched: 9. Looked up from germline, CDR1 is LNHNV and CDR2 is YYDKDF (reference sequence). The CDR3 spans 16 residues. The CDR3 loop reads CATSRDGGQGGVEQYF. CDR3 DNA sequence: TGTGCCACCAGCAGAGATGGGGGACAGGGAGGGGTCGAGCAGTACTTC. Looking up the rest from reference TRBV15 and TRBJ2-7 gives the full variable domain: DAMVIQNPRYQVTQFGKPVTLSCSQTLNHNVMYWYQQKSSQAPKLLFHYYDKDFNNEADTPDNFQSRRPNTSFCFLDIRSPGLGDTAMYLCATSRDGGQGGVEQYFGPGTRLTVT.

V and J are TRBV6-4 and TRBJ2-1; 8 nucleotides match TRBD2. The length of the CDR3 is 15 residues. Germline V gives CDR1 MRHNA, CDR2 SNTAGT. Trimming at V came to 3 bases and at J to 4 bases, leaving 5 bases not matched to a gene. The CDR3 DNA sequence: TGTGCCAGCAGTGAAAGTAGCGGGGATTACAATGAGCAGTTCTTC. This encodes CASSESSGDYNEQFF.

The chain carries TRBV28 and TRBJ2-1, with 10 bases aligning to TRBD2. CDR3 length: 14 residues. Germline lookup yields CDR1 MDHEN and CDR2 SYDVKM. J gave up 3 bases and V 7 bases, and 3 bases lay outside the gene matches. The CDR3 nucleotides are TGTGCCAGCAAACTAGCGGGGATCTACAATGAGCAGTTCTTC. Its translation is CASKLAGIYNEQFF.

Only one count was recorded for this clone. V and J are TRBV28 and TRBJ2-2; 7 bases are shared with TRBD1. Germline V gives CDR1 MDHEN, CDR2 SYDVKM. The CDR3 has 14 residues. Losses at the gene ends were 8 bases for V and 0 bases for J; bases not matched to a gene: 3. Here the CDR3 DNA reads TGTGCCAGCTTAGGGACAGCGAACACCGGGGAGCTGTTTTTT. It encodes CASLGTANTGELFF. The complete variable domain, with remaining parts taken from reference TRBV28 and TRBJ2-2, reads DVKVTQSSRYLVKRTGEKVFLECVQDMDHENMFWYRQDPGLGLRLIYFSYDVKMKEKGDIPEGYSVSREKKERFSLILESASTNQTSMYLCASLGTANTGELFFGEGSRLTVL.

The chain combines TRBV10-3 with TRBJ2-1; tentative D call: TRBD2 (7 bases). V lost 2 bases and J lost 6, with 8 bases in between. Germline V gene sequence: CDR1 ENHRY, CDR2 SYGVKD. This CDR3 spans 13 amino acids. CDR3 protein: CAISEGGANEQFF. CDR3 DNA: TGTGCCATCAGTGAGGGGGGGGCCAATGAGCAGTTCTTC.

The chain uses TRBV4-1 and TRBJ2-1, with TRBD2 matching over 10 bases. Germline V CDR1 and CDR2: MGHRA, YSYEKL. The V and J ends lost 8 bases and 0 bases, in that order; junction bases with no gene match: 7. The CDR3 runs to 16 residues. Written as DNA, the CDR3 is TGCGCCAGCCGAGGGACTAGCGTTAGCTCCTACAATGAGCAGTTCTTC. Protein: CASRGTSVSSYNEQFF.

The chain recombines TRBV18 with TRBJ2-1; 8 bases are shared with TRBD2. Losses at the gene ends were 5 bases for V and 5 bases for J; bases not matched to a gene: 8. This CDR3 is built from 15 residues. CDR1 is KGHSH, CDR2 LQKENI, per germline. The CDR3 bases are TGTGCCAGCTCATGGGAACGGGAGGGCAACAATGAGCAGTTCTTC. It codes for CASSWEREGNNEQFF.

This clone has just one count. This chain connects TRBV5-1 to TRBJ1-1; D is perhaps TRBD1 (5 bases). Trimming took 4 bases from V and 1 from J, leaving 11 bases between them. Germline-derived CDR1 and CDR2 are SGHRS and YFSETQ. CDR3 length: 14 residues. The CDR3 spells CASSLYTGNTEAFF. CDR3 in DNA: TGCGCCAGCAGCCTATACACAGGGAACACTGAAGCTTTCTTT.

Details on this clone: Because it lacks the conserved phenylalanine or tryptophan at the end, this CDR3 is likely a read error. The J gene is TRBJ1-6, the V gene TRBV2; D remains unclear. Per the germline V gene, CDR1 is SNHLY and CDR2 is FYNNEI. The CDR3 contains 15 residues. Trimming cost V 2 bases and J 7 bases, with 12 bases left between them. The CDR3 DNA reads as TGTGCCAGCAGTGAAAACAGCCTTAGGAATTCACCCCTCCACCTT. Residues: CASSENSLRNSPLHL.

V is TRBV6-1 and J is TRBJ2-7, with D uncertain. The CDR3 covers 12 residues. CDR1 MNHNS and CDR2 SASEGT come from the germline V gene. V was trimmed by 8 bases and J by 3 bases, leaving 11 bases between them. This chain's CDR3 is CASSPLIYEQYF. The CDR3 nucleotides read TGTGCCAGCTCCCCACTGATCTACGAGCAGTACTTC.